What follows are 17 T cell receptor beta chains derived from one specimen sequenced in a study of technical replicates of blood from several donors. The method was immunoSEQ multiplex PCR; TCRdb's version includes in-frame clones alone and lacks a portion of them. The sample shows more than 70,000 clones, 95% to 97% of them seen only once. Sequencing used T cells isolated from PBMCs. These receptors originate from a human donor in good health.

The chain joins TRBV2 to TRBJ1-1; D is undetermined. From germline, CDR1 is SNHLY and CDR2 FYNNEI. The CDR3 contains 16 residues. Trimming removed 9 bases at V and 5 bases at J, with 25 bases between. The DNA for the CDR3 is TGTGCCAGTCTCCTCCTCCCGTCAGCTGCTAGGACTGAAGCTTTCTTT. This encodes CASLLLPSAARTEAFF.

The table lists this clone with a count of one. The chain links TRBV30 to TRBJ2-7; TRBD1 matches at 8 bases. CDR1 and CDR2 (germline): GTSNPN, SVGIG (reference sequence). Unmatched junction bases numbered 9, after V lost 0 bases and J lost 2 bases. CDR3 length equals 16 residues. The CDR3 protein is CAWSVSWTGKTYEQYF. Here the CDR3 DNA reads TGTGCCTGGAGTGTCTCTTGGACAGGGAAGACCTACGAGCAGTACTTC.

The chain links TRBV4-1 to TRBJ1-4, with D unresolved. CDR1 is MGHRA and CDR2 is YSYEKL in the germline V gene. The V gene lost 3 bases and the J gene lost 8 bases, with 10 bases spanning the gap. The CDR3 is made up of 13 amino acids. CDR3 nucleotides: TGCGCCAGCAGCCACCAGGTCGTGGAAAAACTGTTTTTT. Protein sequence: CASSHQVVEKLFF.

The genes are TRBV29-1 and TRBJ2-1, with 12 bases lining up with TRBD2. The CDR3 is made up of 14 amino acids. The V gene's germline CDR1 is SQVTM and CDR2 ANQGSEA. V gave up 1 base and J gave up 7 bases; unmatched junction bases: 2. In DNA form, the CDR3 reads TGCAGCGTTGAAGGACTAGCGGGAGAAAATGAGCAGTTCTTC. Translating gives CSVEGLAGENEQFF.

This clone was detected only once. The V gene is TRBV7-9, the J gene TRBJ2-3; 9 nucleotides match TRBD2. The CDR3 totals 13 residues. The V gene end was trimmed by 11 bases and the J gene end by 3 bases; junction bases not matched to a gene: 6. CDR1 is SEHNR and CDR2 is FQNEAQ in the germline V gene (reference sequence). The CDR3 sequence is CAGSGRVTDTQYF. DNA for the CDR3: TGTGCCGGTAGCGGGAGAGTTACAGATACGCAGTATTTT.

This chain joins TRBV5-1 and TRBJ2-3; D remains unclear. This CDR3 region has 12 residues. Trimming removed 3 bases at V and 6 bases at J, with 8 bases between. In germline, CDR1 is SGHRS, CDR2 YFSETQ. CDR3 bases: TGCGCCAGCAGCTCGACTTATGATACGCAGTATTTT. It encodes CASSSTYDTQYF. The full variable domain, in which reference TRBV5-1 and TRBJ2-3 provide the parts outside the CDR3, is KAGVTQTPRYLIKTRGQQVTLSCSPISGHRSVSWYQQTPGQGLQFLFEYFSETQRNKGNFPGRFSGRQFSNSRSEMNVSTLELGDSALYLCASSSTYDTQYFGPGTRLTVL.

The chain recombines TRBV10-3 with TRBJ2-5; 13 nucleotides agree with TRBD2. Germline CDR1 ENHRY, CDR2 SYGVKD. The CDR3 sequence is 19 residues long. V shed 5 bases, J shed 0 bases, and the junction held 12 bases outside the gene matches. Here the CDR3 DNA reads TGTGCCATCAGTACAGCTGGGACTAGCGGGAAAGGTTACCAAGAGACCCAGTACTTC. This codes for CAISTAGTSGKGYQETQYF.

The chain uses TRBV6-1 and TRBJ1-2, with D uncertain. V lost 8 bases and J lost 3, with 13 bases in between. The CDR3 runs 13 residues. Germline CDR1 and CDR2: MNHNS and SASEGT. CDR3 protein: CASARGQDYGYTF. The DNA for the CDR3 is TGTGCCAGCGCCCGGGGTCAGGACTATGGCTACACCTTC.

V is TRBV4-1 and J is TRBJ2-1; D remains ambiguous. Looked up from germline, CDR1 is MGHRA and CDR2 is YSYEKL. V lost 1 base and J lost 8, with 12 bases in between. The CDR3 length is 14 residues. CDR3 residues: CASSQVLRVDEQFF. In DNA form, the CDR3 reads TGCGCCAGCAGCCAAGTGTTGCGCGTAGATGAGCAGTTCTTC.

The V gene is TRBV10-2, the J gene TRBJ2-3; 8 bases are shared with TRBD2. Germline V gene data show CDR1 as WSHSY and CDR2 as SAAADI. The length of the CDR3 is 15 residues. J gave up 3 bases and V 2 bases, and 4 bases lay outside the gene matches. The CDR3 reads CASSEGGLVTDTQYF. DNA of the CDR3: TGCGCCAGCAGTGAGGGGGGACTAGTTACAGATACGCAGTATTTT.

This clone was detected only once. This chain joins TRBV2 and TRBJ2-7; 9 bases agree with TRBD1. The CDR3 loop spans 16 amino acids. Germline-derived CDR1 and CDR2 are SNHLY and FYNNEI. V was pared by 6 bases and J by 3 bases, with 12 bases of the junction left unmatched. The CDR3 spells CASRRLTGGMIYEQYF. The CDR3 DNA is TGTGCCAGCAGACGTCTTACAGGGGGCATGATCTACGAGCAGTACTTC. Looking up the rest from reference TRBV2 and TRBJ2-7 gives the full variable domain: EPEVTQTPSHQVTQMGQEVILRCVPISNHLYFYWYRQILGQKVEFLVSFYNNEISEKSEIFDDQFSVERPDGSNFTLKIRSTKLEDSAMYFCASRRLTGGMIYEQYFGPGTRLTVT.

This chain uses TRBV28 with TRBJ2-7; TRBD2 aligns across 8 bases. Trimming cost V 8 bases and J 0 bases; bases outside gene matches: 9. Germline-derived CDR1 and CDR2 are MDHEN and SYDVKM. The CDR3 extends over 15 amino acids. The CDR3 sequence is CASWGGGTSSYEQYF. DNA for the CDR3: TGTGCCAGCTGGGGGGGAGGGACTAGCTCCTACGAGCAGTACTTC.

The chain joins TRBV11-3 to TRBJ2-7; tentatively, D is TRBD2 (6 bases). Trimming took 5 bases from V and 1 from J, leaving 15 bases between them. This CDR3 spans 15 amino acids. CDR1 and CDR2 from the germline V gene are SGHNT and YENEEA. The chain's CDR3 is CASSPIAETSYEQYF. Written as DNA, the CDR3 is TGTGCCAGCAGCCCAATAGCGGAAACGTCCTACGAGCAGTACTTC.

This chain connects TRBV10-3 to TRBJ1-6; 11 nucleotides agree with TRBD1. Germline lookup yields CDR1 ENHRY and CDR2 SYGVKD. V dropped 0 bases and J dropped 5; count of bases not matched to a gene: 0. CDR3 length: 16 residues. The CDR3 is CAISESGQGDNSPLHF. The CDR3 nucleotides read TGTGCCATCAGTGAGTCGGGACAGGGGGATAATTCACCCCTCCACTTT.

The rearrangement links TRBV7-3 to TRBJ1-6, with 8 positions matching TRBD1. The V and J ends lost 5 bases and 9 bases, in that order; junction bases with no gene match: 6. The CDR3 extends over 14 amino acids. The V gene's germline CDR1 is SGHTA and CDR2 FQGTGA. The CDR3 region is CASSETGVGSPLHF. The CDR3 nucleotides read TGTGCCAGCAGCGAGACAGGGGTCGGTTCACCCCTCCACTTT.

This clone was counted once. The chain recombines TRBV4-2 with TRBJ1-2; D uncertain. The CDR3 consists of 14 residues. The V end lost 7 bases, the J end lost 4 bases, and 16 bases lay between the germline ends. The germline V gene encodes CDR1 LGHNA and CDR2 YNFKEQ. This chain's CDR3 is CASTPPGRGYGYTF. CDR3 nucleotide sequence: TGTGCCAGCACGCCGCCCGGGCGGGGCTATGGCTACACCTTC.

The gene calls are TRBV19 and TRBJ2-2; the match to TRBD2 covers 8 bases. Losses at the gene ends were 5 bases for V and 5 bases for J; bases not matched to a gene: 4. The CDR3 runs to 14 residues. CDR1 is LNHDA and CDR2 is SQIVND in the germline V gene (reference sequence). CDR3 nucleotide sequence: TGTGCCAGTAGTTTTGCGGGGGGTACCGGGGAGCTGTTTTTT. Amino acids: CASSFAGGTGELFF.